A selection of T cell receptor beta chains follows, all from one sample in a study of regulatory T cells in long-lasting Graves disease. TCRdb re-derived calls from the multiplex PCR reads in MiXCR, one entry per CDR3 protein. The table includes 500,000 to 800,000 distinct CDR3 sequences, 25% to 30% detected once. The sample was peripheral blood mononuclear cells (PBMCs), taken when the disease was refractory, from a patient treated with antithyroid drugs. Receptors were obtained from a female donor with Graves disease. The CDR3 runs from the conserved cysteine through the conserved F or W. Fields, in order: clone size, J gene, V gene, CDR3 protein. Only part of the rows carry a size: once, few, many, or a class if the clone is expanded.

.	TRBJ1-4	TRBV20-1	CSAMDRPREKLFF
.	TRBJ1-6	TRBV30	CAWSPADRLNSPLHF
many	TRBJ2-2	TRBV12-5	CASGLVPSGVFPNTGELFF
.	TRBJ2-3	TRBV12-3/TRBV12-4	CASSLSGPPDTQYF
.	TRBJ2-3	TRBV15	CATSRGLAGVPDTQYF
few	TRBJ1-5	TRBV6-5	CASSSPGSSYQPQHF
many	TRBJ2-5	TRBV2	CASRGGSETQYF
.	TRBJ1-2	TRBV6-2/TRBV6-3	CASSYSRGAGYTF
.	TRBJ2-7	TRBV20-1	CSARGDFGYEQYF
.	TRBJ1-1	TRBV29-1	CSVVAGNMNTEAFF
.	TRBJ1-1	TRBV18	CASSEAGRGLSAFF
.	TRBJ1-5	TRBV5-1	CASSPMAGNQPQHF
.	TRBJ1-6	TRBV2	CASKDRNNSPLHF
few	TRBJ1-1	TRBV7-9	CASSPPGETEAFF
many	TRBJ2-7	TRBV12-3/TRBV12-4	CASSLLWDSTYEQYF
.	TRBJ2-5	TRBV19	CASSTAGRTETQYF
few	TRBJ1-1	TRBV3-1	CASSSARGTEAFF
few	TRBJ1-4	TRBV25-1	CASSEKPRQETNEKLFF
.	TRBJ1-5	TRBV6-5	CASSYGTGGESNQPQHF
many	TRBJ2-7	TRBV2	CASSEDPGTRIDEQYF
.	TRBJ2-5	TRBV20-1	CSARTGETQYF
few	TRBJ1-1	TRBV7-9	CASSLRVTDSSLNTEAFF
few	TRBJ2-1	TRBV29-1	CSVPGHPSGNNEQFF
.	TRBJ1-2	TRBV10-3	CATTPGALGNYGYTF
.	TRBJ2-7	TRBV29-1	CSVAPRDDSYEQYF
.	TRBJ2-7	TRBV27	CASHPLAATYEQYF
many	TRBJ2-5	TRBV30	CAWSQSLRETQYF
many	TRBJ1-1	TRBV28	CASSPPDRITEAFF
few	TRBJ2-2	TRBV5-1	CASSLATITNTGELFF
.	TRBJ2-1	TRBV20-1	CSARVSGTSYNEQFF
.	TRBJ2-5	TRBV29-1	CSVEPEETQYF
.	TRBJ1-1	TRBV20-1	CSARTRTANTEAFF
few	TRBJ1-6	TRBV7-9	CASSLSSLRDNSPLHF
.	TRBJ1-2	TRBV7-2	CASSPRDRVIYGYTF
.	TRBJ2-5	TRBV30	CAWDKGLAGGFNQETQYF